This T cell receptor beta chain is drawn from a study of blood T cell repertoires in COVID-19. Study context: COVID-19 samples collected from the United States, Italy and Spain covered acute and convalescent phases.

The CDR3 runs 13 residues. V lost 0 bases and J 5 bases, leaving 8 bases between the germline ends. CDR1 is MNHEY and CDR2 is SMNVEV in the germline V gene (reference sequence). TCRdb's table, derived via immunoSEQ multiplex PCR, lists solely in-frame clones and lacks some. The sample has some 200,000 clones, about 85% seen once. Material for sequencing was PBMCs or T cells enriched from blood (not recorded which). J is TRBJ2-7 and V is TRBV27; no clear D gene. This clonotype originated in a woman younger than 45 who had recovered from COVID-19. As DNA, the CDR3 is TGTGCCAGCAGTTTATCGAGCGCTGACGAGCAGTACTTC. Amino acids: CASSLSSADEQYF.